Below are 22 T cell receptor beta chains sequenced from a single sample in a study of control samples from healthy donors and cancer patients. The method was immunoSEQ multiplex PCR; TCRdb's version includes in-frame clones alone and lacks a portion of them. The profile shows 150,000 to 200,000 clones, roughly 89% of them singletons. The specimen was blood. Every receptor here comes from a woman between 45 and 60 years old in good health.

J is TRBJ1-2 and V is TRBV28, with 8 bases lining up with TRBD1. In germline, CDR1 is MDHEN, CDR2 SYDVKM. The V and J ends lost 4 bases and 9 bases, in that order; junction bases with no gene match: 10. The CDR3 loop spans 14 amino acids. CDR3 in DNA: TGTGCCAGCAGTTACCCCGGGACAGGCTTGAGCTACACCTTC. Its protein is CASSYPGTGLSYTF.

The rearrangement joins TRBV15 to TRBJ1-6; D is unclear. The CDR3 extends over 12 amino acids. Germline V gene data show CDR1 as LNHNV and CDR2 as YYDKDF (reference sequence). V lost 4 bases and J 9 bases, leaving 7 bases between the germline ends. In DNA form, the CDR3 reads TGTGCCACCAGCATGGAGGCTTCACCCCTCCACTTT. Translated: CATSMEASPLHF.

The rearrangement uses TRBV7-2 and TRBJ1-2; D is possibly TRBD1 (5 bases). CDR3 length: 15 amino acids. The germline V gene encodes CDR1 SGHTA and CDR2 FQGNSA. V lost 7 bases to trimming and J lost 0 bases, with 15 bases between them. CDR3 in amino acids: CASTFFPRANYGYTF. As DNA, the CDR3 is TGTGCCAGCACCTTCTTTCCCAGGGCTAACTATGGCTACACCTTC.

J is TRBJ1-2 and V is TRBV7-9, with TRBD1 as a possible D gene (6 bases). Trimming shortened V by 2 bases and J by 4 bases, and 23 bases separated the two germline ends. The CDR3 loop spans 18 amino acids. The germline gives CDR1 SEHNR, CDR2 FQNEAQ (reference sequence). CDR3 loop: CASSLQNLGGSGAYGYTF. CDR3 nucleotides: TGTGCCAGCAGCTTACAGAATTTGGGGGGCTCCGGTGCCTATGGCTACACCTTC. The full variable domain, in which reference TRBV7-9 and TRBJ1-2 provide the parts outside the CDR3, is DTGVSQNPRHKITKRGQNVTFRCDPISEHNRLYWYRQTLGQGPEFLTYFQNEAQLEKSRLLSDRFSAERPKGSFSTLEIQRTEQGDSAMYLCASSLQNLGGSGAYGYTFGSGTRLTVV.

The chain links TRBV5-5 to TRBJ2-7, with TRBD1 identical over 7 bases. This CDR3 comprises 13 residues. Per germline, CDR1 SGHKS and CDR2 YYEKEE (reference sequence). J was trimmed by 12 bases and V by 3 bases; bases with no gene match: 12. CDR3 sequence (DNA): TGTGCCAGCAGCTGGGATGGGGCGACAGGGATGTACTTC. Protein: CASSWDGATGMYF.

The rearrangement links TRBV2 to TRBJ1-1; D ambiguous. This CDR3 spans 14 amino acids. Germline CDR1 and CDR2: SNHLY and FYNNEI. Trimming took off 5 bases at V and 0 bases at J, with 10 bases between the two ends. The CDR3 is CASSRDLLNTEAFF. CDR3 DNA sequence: TGTGCCAGCAGTCGCGACCTGCTGAACACTGAAGCTTTCTTT.

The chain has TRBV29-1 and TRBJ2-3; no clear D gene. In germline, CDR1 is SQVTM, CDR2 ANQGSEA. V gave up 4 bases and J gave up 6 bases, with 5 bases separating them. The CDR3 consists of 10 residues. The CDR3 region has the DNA TGCAGCGTTGCAACGGATACGCAGTATTTT. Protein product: CSVATDTQYF.

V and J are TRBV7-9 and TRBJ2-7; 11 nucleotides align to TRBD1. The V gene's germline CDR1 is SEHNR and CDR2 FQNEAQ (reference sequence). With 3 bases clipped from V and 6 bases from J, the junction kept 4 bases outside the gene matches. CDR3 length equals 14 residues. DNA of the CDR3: TGTGCCAGCAGCTTGGGACAGGGGGTAGGCGAGCAGTACTTC. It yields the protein CASSLGQGVGEQYF.

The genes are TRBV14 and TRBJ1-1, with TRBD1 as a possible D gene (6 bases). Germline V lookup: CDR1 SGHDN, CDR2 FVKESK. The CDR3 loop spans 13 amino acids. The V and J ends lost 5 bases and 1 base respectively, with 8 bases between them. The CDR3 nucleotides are TGTGCCAGCAGCAGGGGGTCGAACACTGAAGCTTTCTTT. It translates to CASSRGSNTEAFF.

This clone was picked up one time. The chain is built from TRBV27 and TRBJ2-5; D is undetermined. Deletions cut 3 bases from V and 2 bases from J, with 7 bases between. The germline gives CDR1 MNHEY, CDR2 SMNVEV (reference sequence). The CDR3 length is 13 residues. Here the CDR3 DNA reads TGTGCCAGCAGTTTTTCCGGACAAGAGACCCAGTACTTC. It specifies CASSFSGQETQYF.

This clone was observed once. The CDR3 reads CASRPTTNPLYGYTF. CDR3 DNA sequence: TGTGCCAGCAGGCCGACCACAAATCCCCTCTATGGCTACACCTTC. The rearrangement links TRBV7-2 to TRBJ1-2; D gene unclear. There are 15 residues in the CDR3. CDR1 is SGHTA, CDR2 FQGNSA, per germline. V dropped 6 bases and J dropped 4 bases, with 18 bases sitting between them.

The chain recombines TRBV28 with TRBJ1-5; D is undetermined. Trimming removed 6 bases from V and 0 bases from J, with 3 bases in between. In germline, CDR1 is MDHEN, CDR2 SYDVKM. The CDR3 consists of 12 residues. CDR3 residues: CASRLSNQPQHF. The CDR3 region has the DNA TGTGCCAGCAGGCTTAGCAATCAGCCCCAGCATTTT.

The CDR3 sequence is CATSDQGFANTGELFF. The CDR3, as DNA: TGTGCCACCAGTGATCAGGGATTCGCGAACACCGGGGAGCTGTTTTTT. The chain uses TRBV24-1 and TRBJ2-2; possible D gene TRBD1, 5 bases. The CDR3 runs to 16 residues. Trimming shortened V by 3 bases and J by 0 bases, and 10 bases separated the two germline ends. Germline V CDR1 and CDR2: KGHDR, SFDVKD.

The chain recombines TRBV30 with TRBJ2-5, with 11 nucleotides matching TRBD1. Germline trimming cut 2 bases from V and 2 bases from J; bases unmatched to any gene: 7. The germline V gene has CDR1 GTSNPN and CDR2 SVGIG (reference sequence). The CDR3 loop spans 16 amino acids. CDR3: CAWSTGDRGWQETQYF. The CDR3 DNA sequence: TGTGCCTGGAGTACTGGGGACAGGGGGTGGCAAGAGACCCAGTACTTC.

CDR3 loop: CAWSVPGLVYF. The DNA of the CDR3 is TGTGCCTGGAGTGTACCGGGACTAGTTTACTTC. This rearrangement joins TRBV30 to TRBJ2-4, with 8 bases that match TRBD2. CDR3 length: 11 amino acids. Trimming removed 0 bases from V and 16 bases from J; junction bases left unmatched: 5. Per the germline V gene, CDR1 is GTSNPN and CDR2 is SVGIG (reference sequence).

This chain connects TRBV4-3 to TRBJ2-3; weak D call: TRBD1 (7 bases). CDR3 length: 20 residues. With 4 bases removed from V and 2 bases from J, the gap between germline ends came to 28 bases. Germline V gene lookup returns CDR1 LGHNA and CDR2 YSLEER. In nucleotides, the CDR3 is TGCGCCAGCAGCCGCCTACAGGGGTCCCTAGCGCGGTCATTCACAGATACGCAGTATTTT. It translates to CASSRLQGSLARSFTDTQYF.

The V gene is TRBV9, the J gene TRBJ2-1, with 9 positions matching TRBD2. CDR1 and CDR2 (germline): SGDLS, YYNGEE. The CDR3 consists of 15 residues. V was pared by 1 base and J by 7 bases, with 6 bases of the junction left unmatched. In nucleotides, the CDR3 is TGTGCCAGCAGCGTAACCGCTAGCGGGGTGAATGAGCAGTTCTTC. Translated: CASSVTASGVNEQFF.

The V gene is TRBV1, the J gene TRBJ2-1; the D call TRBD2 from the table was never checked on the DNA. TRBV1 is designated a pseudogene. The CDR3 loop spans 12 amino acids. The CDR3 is CTSSQATRSRFF. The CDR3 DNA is TGCACCAGCAGCCAAGCTACCCGGTCGAGGTTCTTC.

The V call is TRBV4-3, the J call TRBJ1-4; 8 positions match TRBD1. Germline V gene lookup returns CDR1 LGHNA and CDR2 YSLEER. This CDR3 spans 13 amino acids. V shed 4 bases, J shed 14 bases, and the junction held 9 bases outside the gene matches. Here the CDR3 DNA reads TGCGCCAGCAGCCTCAACAGGGGGTCGGTGCTGTTTTTT. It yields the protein CASSLNRGSVLFF.

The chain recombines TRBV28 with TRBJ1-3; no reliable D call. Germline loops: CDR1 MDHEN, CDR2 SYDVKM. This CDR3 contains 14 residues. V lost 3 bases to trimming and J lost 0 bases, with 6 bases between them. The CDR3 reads CASSLSVSGNTIYF. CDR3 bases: TGTGCCAGCAGTTTGTCCGTCTCTGGAAACACCATATATTTT.

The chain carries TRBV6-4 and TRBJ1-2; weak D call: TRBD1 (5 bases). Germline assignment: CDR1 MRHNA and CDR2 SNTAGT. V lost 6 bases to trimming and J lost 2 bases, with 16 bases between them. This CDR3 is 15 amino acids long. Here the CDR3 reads CASRPGGARNYGYTF. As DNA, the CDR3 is TGTGCCAGCAGGCCCGGCGGGGCCCGAAACTATGGCTACACCTTC.

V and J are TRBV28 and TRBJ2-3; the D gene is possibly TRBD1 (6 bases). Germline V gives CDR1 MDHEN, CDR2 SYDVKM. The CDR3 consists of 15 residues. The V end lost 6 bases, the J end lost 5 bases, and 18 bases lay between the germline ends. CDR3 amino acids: CASSLGQARGDTQYF. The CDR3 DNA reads TGTGCCAGCAGCCTGGGACAAGCCCGTGGAGATACGCAGTATTTT.